What follows are 8 T cell receptor beta chains derived from one specimen sequenced in a study of patients and donors after allogeneic stem cell transplantation. MiXCR, applied by TCRdb to the RT-PCR reads, yields one record per CDR3 protein. The sample shows about 87,000 distinct CDR3 sequences, less than 5% of them seen only once. The sequenced sample was blood, either unsorted or a sorted T cell fraction (not recorded which). The source of these receptors is a human donor who was either an allogeneic HSCT recipient or a stem cell or donor lymphocyte infusion donor (not recorded which). It is not recorded whose cells these are; they may come from a transplant donor.

The gene calls are TRBV29-1 and TRBJ1-1; D gene uncertain. The CDR3 sequence is 12 residues long. V lost 6 bases, J lost 1 base, and 9 bases lay in between. Germline V gene lookup returns CDR1 SQVTM and CDR2 ANQGSEA. This CDR3 reads CSVSRGNTEAFF. The CDR3 region has the DNA TGCAGCGTAAGTCGGGGGAACACTGAAGCTTTCTTT.

This clonotype has at least ten counts. The rearrangement uses TRBV3-1 and TRBJ1-5; a weak D match, TRBD1 (5 bases). CDR1 is LGHDT and CDR2 is YNNKEL in the germline V gene (reference sequence). V was pared by 0 bases and J by 3 bases, with 9 bases between. This CDR3 region has 15 residues. CDR3 DNA: TGTGCCAGCAGCCAAGACTTACAGGTCAATCAGCCCCAGCATTTT. Its translation: CASSQDLQVNQPQHF.

The V and J genes are TRBV27 and TRBJ2-3; TRBD2 is a possible D gene (5 bases). V was cut by 10 bases and J by 6 bases, with 29 bases left in between. CDR1 is MNHEY, CDR2 SMNVEV, per germline (reference sequence). This CDR3 has 17 amino acids. The CDR3 is CATYPSARAAMQDTQYF. CDR3 coding DNA: TGTGCCACCTATCCCTCAGCGAGGGCAGCGATGCAGGATACGCAGTATTTT.

This clonotype was detected many times. The conserved final phenylalanine or tryptophan is absent from the CDR3, which likely points to a read error. Because the CDR3's place on the DNA is in doubt, the DNA is left out and the CDR3 is given as listed by TCRdb. This chain connects TRBV18 to TRBJ1-2; no check of the table's D call, TRBD1, against the DNA was made. The CDR3 is 13 residues long, ends included. Per germline, CDR1 KGHSH and CDR2 LQKENI. The CDR3 loop reads CASSPAPGREGIY.

This clonotype was detected a few times. The V call is TRBV19, the J call TRBJ2-7; D possibly uses TRBD1 or TRBD2 (5 bases each). The germline V gene has CDR1 LNHDA and CDR2 SQIVND (reference sequence). Deletions cut 4 bases from V and 3 bases from J, with 19 bases between. The CDR3 is 16 residues long. Here the CDR3 DNA reads TGTGCCAGTAGTAGGGACCCGGGCCCAGGAGGCTACGAGCAGTACTTC. Its protein product is CASSRDPGPGGYEQYF.

This clonotype came up a few times. This chain uses TRBV7-3 with TRBJ1-1; D might be TRBD1 (6 bases). CDR3 length: 13 amino acids. The V and J ends lost 5 bases and 10 bases respectively, with 17 bases between them. Germline lookup yields CDR1 SGHTA and CDR2 FQGTGA. CDR3 nucleotides: TGTGCCAGCAGCCCCGGGGGGCAGCACGTAGCTTTCTTT. This translates into CASSPGGQHVAFF.

This clonotype was picked up a small number of times. In DNA, the CDR3 is TGCGCCAGCAGCCAAGCTAAATCGGGACGGGACCTAGTTAACTATGGCTACACCTTC. Translation: CASSQAKSGRDLVNYGYTF. The chain has TRBV4-1 and TRBJ1-2, with D possibly being TRBD1 (5 bases). V shed 1 base and J shed 1 base, with 22 bases lying between them. CDR3 length: 19 residues. CDR1 is MGHRA and CDR2 is YSYEKL in the germline V gene.

This clonotype was recorded a few times. The V call is TRBV6-5, the J call TRBJ2-5, with a tentative D call TRBD1 (6 bases). From germline, CDR1 is MNHEY and CDR2 SVGAGI. The CDR3 runs to 15 residues. The germline V and J ends were trimmed by 2 bases and 5 bases, with 15 bases remaining between them. The CDR3 DNA follows: TGTGCCAGCAGTTACGAACAGGGACGGCGGGAGACCCAGTACTTC. Translated, it gives CASSYEQGRRETQYF.